This T cell receptor beta chain derives from a study of regulatory T cells in long-lasting Graves disease (dated by TCRdb to the early 2020s). Describing the broader study: Persistent Graves' disease was defined as antithyroid drug treatment for over 5 years with persistently positive TSH receptor autoantibodies. Peripheral blood TCR sequencing and RNA sequencing compared persistent Graves' disease patients with newly diagnosed Graves' disease patients. The study was conducted in China and was registered as a clinical trial. A total of about 35 samples underwent TCR sequencing, from 13 patients with persistent Graves' disease and 20 or so patients with newly diagnosed Graves' disease. In the clinical cohort, patients with persistent Graves' disease had used antithyroid drugs for an average of about 10.3 years. What the research found in general, with its limitations: Only peripheral blood was studied, because thyroid tissue, the primary lesion, was inaccessible. Only the TCR beta chain was sequenced and analyzed. Compared with newly diagnosed patients, persistent Graves' disease patients had lower TCR Shannon entropy and fewer highly expanded clones, which suggests clonal expansion. As a limitation, the authors acknowledged that the small sample size may reduce accuracy. Preferential use of TRBV28, TRBJ1-2 and TRBJ2-5 was observed in persistent disease, whereas TRBV20-1 and TRBJ2-1 were favored in newly diagnosed disease. Persistent patients shared more public clonotypes among themselves (over 2,500) than newly diagnosed patients did (about 900).

The CDR3 numbers 11 residues from cysteine through phenylalanine. Only the CDR3 DNA stays, 33 bases, in frame from base 1. The germline V gene (reference sequence) gives CDR1 as LNHDA and CDR2 as SQIVND. The library was made by multiplex PCR. Sequencing was carried out with an Illumina HiSeq 4000. TCR beta libraries were built with iRepertoire HTBI primers and Arm-PCR amplification of CDR3 regions. PCR products were gel purified before sequencing. The published analysis was carried out like this. Gene usage analysis of CDR3 amino acid clonotypes used the approximately 56 TRBV and fewer than 15 TRBJ segments found across samples. COPE and FqMerger were used to merge filtered high-quality paired reads into contigs. BLAST was used to align contigs to IMGT TRBV, TRBD and TRBJ reference genes, with CDR3 defined following IMGT. Any clonotype with a frequency above 0.1% was classified as a highly expanded clone. Shannon entropy served as the measure of repertoire diversity, while the Gini coefficient captured V-J evenness. A clonotype was considered public if more than one individual shared it. TCRdb cleaned the public reads at Q25 with fastp, built clones with MiXCR and kept in-frame beta chains. Rows with one shared CDR3 protein collapse into an entry with the most common genes and DNA. These V and J calls derive from TCRdb rather than the authors' analysis. The sample table holds about 660,000 distinct CDR3 sequences, of which around 30% were seen once. Roughly 41% of the sample rests with the top ten.

In light of the paper, this sample's time point label describes: persistent/refractory GD, antithyroid drugs over 5 years with positive TRAb. For both TCR sequencing and RNA sequencing, RNA was extracted from PBMCs in TRIzol. The diagnosis of Graves' disease was made according to American Thyroid Association guidelines. The patients came from an endocrinology department in Xi'an, China. Each patient gave around 9.2 milliliters of peripheral blood, collected in an EDTA anticoagulant tube. PBMCs were isolated by Ficoll Paque Plus density gradient separation without further T cell sorting. An Agilent 2100 Bioanalyzer and agarose gel were used to assess RNA quality, and a NanoDrop 2000 was used to measure RNA concentration. As for this clonotype: Its antigen is still unknown. The junction and the germline gene differ at one end; a read error may be behind it.

The TCR was taken from a female donor with Graves disease. The chain uses TRBV19 and TRBJ1-2; TRBD1 might be the D gene, on 5 matching bases. The specimen comprised peripheral blood mononuclear cells (PBMCs), sampled when the disease was refractory, from a patient treated with antithyroid drugs. The DNA reads TGTGCCCCCTCGGGGGTACATGGCTACGCCTTC. It encodes CAPSGVHGYAF.